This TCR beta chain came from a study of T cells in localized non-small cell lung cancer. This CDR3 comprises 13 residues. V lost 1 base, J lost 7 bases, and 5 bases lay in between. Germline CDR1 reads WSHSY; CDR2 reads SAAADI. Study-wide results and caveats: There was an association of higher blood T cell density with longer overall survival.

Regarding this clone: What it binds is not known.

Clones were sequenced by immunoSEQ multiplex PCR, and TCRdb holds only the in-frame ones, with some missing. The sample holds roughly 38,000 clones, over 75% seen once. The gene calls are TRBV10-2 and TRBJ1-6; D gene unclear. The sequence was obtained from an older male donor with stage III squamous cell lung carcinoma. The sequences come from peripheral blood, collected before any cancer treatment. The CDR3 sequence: CASSELLNSPLHF. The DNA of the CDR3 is TGCGCCAGCAGTGAGTTGCTAAATTCACCCCTCCACTTT.